Listed here are 15 T cell receptor beta chains from one sample, sequenced in a study of cytomegalovirus exposure and HLA in healthy donors. This PCR relied on a set of 60 Vbeta primers and 13 Jbeta primers. TCRdb's copy holds only in-frame clones and misses some; the assay was immunoSEQ multiplex PCR. This repertoire shows roughly 90,000 clones, roughly 75% found once; its top ten account for 7.3%. Sequenced: PBMCs. These receptors all come from a man aged 25-45 years in good health and CMV-seronegative.

The genes are TRBV7-3 and TRBJ2-1; TRBD1 might be the D (5 bases). Germline V gene data show CDR1 as SGHTA and CDR2 as FQGTGA. The CDR3 has 13 residues. Trimming removed 3 bases at V and 3 bases at J, with 6 bases between. CDR3 sequence (DNA): TGTGCCAGCAGCTTGGGGCGCTACAATGAGCAGTTCTTC. Translated: CASSLGRYNEQFF.

The chain is built from TRBV27 and TRBJ2-7, with TRBD1 matching 8 bases. Germline V gene data show CDR1 as MNHEY and CDR2 as SMNVEV (reference sequence). The CDR3 sequence is 12 residues long. Germline trimming cut 5 bases from V and 4 bases from J; bases unmatched to any gene: 1. The CDR3 spells CASSRTGYEQYF. DNA of the CDR3: TGTGCCAGCAGTCGGACAGGGTACGAGCAGTACTTC.

The table lists this clone with a few counts. The J gene is TRBJ1-4, the V gene TRBV29-1; TRBD1 matches 7 bases. CDR3 length equals 12 residues. V gave up 6 bases and J gave up 6 bases; unmatched junction bases: 4. CDR1 is SQVTM, CDR2 ANQGSEA, per germline. The CDR3 loop is CSVATGDEKLFF. The CDR3 coding sequence is TGCAGCGTCGCCACAGGGGATGAAAAACTGTTTTTT.

The chain recombines TRBV19 with TRBJ2-2, with 7 bases that match TRBD1. The CDR3 runs to 15 residues. Germline values: CDR1 LNHDA, CDR2 SQIVND (reference sequence). J was trimmed by 4 bases and V by 3 bases; bases with no gene match: 5. The CDR3 coding sequence is TGTGCCAGTAGTATTTGGGACAGCTTCACCGGGGAGCTGTTTTTT. Translating it yields CASSIWDSFTGELFF.

The rearrangement links TRBV7-6 to TRBJ2-5; D may be TRBD2 (6 bases). Germline V gene data show CDR1 as SGHVS and CDR2 as FNYEAQ. The CDR3 totals 14 residues. V was shortened by 5 bases and J by 4 bases, with 14 bases between the two germline ends. CDR3 DNA sequence: TGTGCCAGCAGCCAGCGAGGAGGGCCAGAGACCCAGTACTTC. Protein product: CASSQRGGPETQYF.

This clone showed up just a few times. This chain uses TRBV7-6 with TRBJ1-4, with D possibly being TRBD1 (6 bases). Germline V gene sequence: CDR1 SGHVS, CDR2 FNYEAQ. Trimming stripped 2 bases from V and 8 bases from J, with 9 bases between. There are 13 residues in the CDR3. In DNA, the CDR3 is TGTGCCAGCAGCTTAACAGGGCCGGAAAAACTGTTTTTT. Protein: CASSLTGPEKLFF.

The rearrangement links TRBV7-6 to TRBJ2-7; perhaps TRBD2 as D (6 bases). The CDR3 is 14 residues long. V lost 2 bases, J lost 0 bases, and 8 bases lay in between. Germline CDR1 is SGHVS and CDR2 is FNYEAQ. The CDR3 loop reads CASSLREDSYEQYF. For the CDR3, the DNA is TGTGCCAGCAGCTTAAGGGAGGACTCCTACGAGCAGTACTTC.

The chain couples TRBV6-1 to TRBJ2-7; a weak D match, TRBD1 (6 bases). With 6 bases removed from V and 2 bases from J, the gap between germline ends came to 14 bases. The length of the CDR3 is 14 residues. In germline, CDR1 is MNHNS, CDR2 SASEGT. The CDR3 sequence is CASSGDIVPYEQYF. Here the CDR3 DNA reads TGTGCCAGCAGCGGGGACATAGTTCCCTACGAGCAGTACTTC.

As regards this clone: Sequence at one end of the junction differs from germline and may be a read error. The CDR3 DNA reads TGTGCCAGCAGTGACCCGATGGCAAGGGGGATCTTC. Translated, it gives CASSDPMARGIF. The chain combines TRBV28 with TRBJ2-1, with D maybe TRBD1 (6 bases). This CDR3 contains 12 residues. Germline CDR1 and CDR2: MDHEN and SYDVKM. The full variable domain, its missing parts supplied by reference TRBV28 and TRBJ2-1, is DVKVTQSSRYLVKRTGEKVFLECVQDMDHENMFWYRQDPGLGLRLIYFSYDVKMKEKGDIPEGYSVSREKKERFSLILESASTNQTSMYLCASSDPMARGIFGPGTRLTVL.

This rearrangement joins TRBV28 to TRBJ1-1, with a possible D match to TRBD1 (6 bases). CDR1 MDHEN and CDR2 SYDVKM come from the germline V gene. The V and J ends lost 4 bases and 0 bases respectively, with 9 bases between them. The CDR3 extends over 14 amino acids. The CDR3 bases are TGTGCCAGCAGTTCGACAGGACTGAACACTGAAGCTTTCTTT. Translation gives CASSSTGLNTEAFF.

This clone occurred a few times. The rearrangement links TRBV7-2 to TRBJ2-1, with D perhaps TRBD2 (5 bases). Germline-derived CDR1 and CDR2 are SGHTA and FQGNSA. Trimming took 1 base from V and 4 from J, leaving 11 bases between them. There are 15 residues in the CDR3. CDR3 bases: TGTGCCAGCAGCTTAGATGTTAGCGTTTACAATGAGCAGTTCTTC. Protein product: CASSLDVSVYNEQFF.

The CDR3 region is CASSFSSTGFGEAFF. The CDR3 DNA reads TGTGCCAGCAGTTTTTCATCGACAGGCTTCGGGGAAGCTTTCTTT. This chain uses TRBV7-6 with TRBJ1-1; possible D gene TRBD1, 6 bases. This CDR3 has 15 amino acids. Germline assignment: CDR1 SGHVS and CDR2 FNYEAQ. Trimming cost V 6 bases and J 8 bases, with 22 bases left between them.

The rearrangement links TRBV4-1 to TRBJ2-3; D possibly corresponds to TRBD2 (6 bases). CDR3 length: 15 residues. CDR1 MGHRA and CDR2 YSYEKL come from the germline V gene. V was clipped by 0 bases and J by 4 bases, with 11 bases between them. CDR3 sequence: CASSQDGSGADTQYF. The CDR3 coding sequence is TGCGCCAGCAGCCAAGATGGTTCGGGAGCAGATACGCAGTATTTT.

The sample holds one count of this clone. V is TRBV2 and J is TRBJ1-4; D is undetermined. The CDR3 runs to 14 residues. Germline V gives CDR1 SNHLY, CDR2 FYNNEI. The V gene lost 8 bases and the J gene lost 5 bases, with 15 bases spanning the gap. CDR3 in DNA: TGTGCCAGCGCGATCTGGGGAGAAAATGAAAAACTGTTTTTT. Protein sequence: CASAIWGENEKLFF.

The chain is built from TRBV7-8 and TRBJ1-6; 8 positions match TRBD1. Germline V gene lookup returns CDR1 SGHVS and CDR2 FQNEAQ. V lost 8 bases and J lost 4; bases outside the gene matches: 13. The CDR3 runs 17 residues. The CDR3 nucleotides read TGTGCCAGCGGAACTACGCAGGGGGCGGTTTATAATTCACCCCTCCACTTT. It translates to CASGTTQGAVYNSPLHF.